This T cell receptor beta chain came from a study of regulatory T cells in long-lasting Graves disease. The CDR3 is made up of 15 amino acids. V was pared by 4 bases and J by 7 bases, with 9 bases of the junction left unmatched. Described time point: persistent/refractory GD, antithyroid drugs over 5 years with positive TRAb. PBMC-derived RNA was used for the TCR library. The guidelines of the American Thyroid Association were the basis for diagnosing Graves' disease. Points from the study as a whole: Favoring TRBV28, TRBJ1-2 and TRBJ2-5 was a feature seen in persistent disease. The researchers studied only peripheral blood, not thyroid tissue.

TCR beta libraries were built with iRepertoire HTBI primers and Arm-PCR of CDR3 regions. TCRdb processed the multiplex PCR reads anew with MiXCR; each CDR3 protein has one entry. The data contain 500,000 to 700,000 distinct CDR3 sequences, 30% of them singletons. Note on this clonotype: Its antigen is not identified.

The source material was peripheral blood mononuclear cells (PBMCs), sampled when the disease was refractory, from a patient treated with antithyroid drugs. The V call is TRBV12-3 or TRBV12-4, the J call TRBJ2-2, with 7 bases lining up with TRBD2. The receptor was isolated from a female donor with Graves disease. The CDR3 spells CASSSEGGLVGELFF. The CDR3 nucleotides read TGTGCCAGCAGTTCCGAGGGAGGGCTGGTCGGGGAGCTGTTTTTT.